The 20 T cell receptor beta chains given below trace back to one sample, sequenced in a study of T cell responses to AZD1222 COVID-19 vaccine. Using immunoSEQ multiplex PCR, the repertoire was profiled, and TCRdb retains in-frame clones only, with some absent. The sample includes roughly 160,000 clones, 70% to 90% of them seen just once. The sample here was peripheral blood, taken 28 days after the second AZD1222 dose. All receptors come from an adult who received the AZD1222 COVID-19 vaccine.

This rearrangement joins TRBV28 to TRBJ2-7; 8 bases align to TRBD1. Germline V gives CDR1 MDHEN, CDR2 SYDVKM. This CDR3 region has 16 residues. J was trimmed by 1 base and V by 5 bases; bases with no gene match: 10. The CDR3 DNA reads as TGTGCCAGCAGTCCCCAAGGGACAGGCGATTCCTACGAGCAGTACTTC. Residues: CASSPQGTGDSYEQYF.

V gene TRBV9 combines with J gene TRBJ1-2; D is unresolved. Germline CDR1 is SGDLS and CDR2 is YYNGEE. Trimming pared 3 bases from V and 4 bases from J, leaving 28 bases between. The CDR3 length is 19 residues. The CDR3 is CASSANPRFRAGTIYGYTF. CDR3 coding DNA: TGTGCCAGCAGCGCGAACCCCCGGTTTCGGGCGGGAACTATCTATGGCTACACCTTC.

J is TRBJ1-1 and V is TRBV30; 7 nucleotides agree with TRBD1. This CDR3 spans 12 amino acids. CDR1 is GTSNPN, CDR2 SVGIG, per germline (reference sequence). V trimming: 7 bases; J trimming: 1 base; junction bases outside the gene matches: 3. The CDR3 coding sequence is TGTGCCTATAACAGGGGGAACACTGAAGCTTTCTTT. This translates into CAYNRGNTEAFF.

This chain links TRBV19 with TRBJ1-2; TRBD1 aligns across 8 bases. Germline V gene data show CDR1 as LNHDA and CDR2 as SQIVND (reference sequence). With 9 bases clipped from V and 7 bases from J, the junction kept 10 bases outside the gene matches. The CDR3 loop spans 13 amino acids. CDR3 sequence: CASLDRGSAGYTF. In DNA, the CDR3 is TGTGCCAGCCTTGACAGGGGCTCTGCTGGCTACACCTTC. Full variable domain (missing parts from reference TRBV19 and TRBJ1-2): DGGITQSPKYLFRKEGQNVTLSCEQNLNHDAMYWYRQDPGQGLRLIYYSQIVNDFQKGDIAEGYSVSREKKESFPLTVTSAQKNPTAFYLCASLDRGSAGYTFGSGTRLTVV.

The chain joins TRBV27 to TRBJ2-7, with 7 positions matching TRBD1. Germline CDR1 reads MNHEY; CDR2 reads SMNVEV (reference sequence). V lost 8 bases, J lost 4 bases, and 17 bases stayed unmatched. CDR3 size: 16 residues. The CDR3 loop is CASAPDRGQTTYEQYF. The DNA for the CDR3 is TGTGCCAGCGCGCCAGATCGGGGACAGACAACTTACGAGCAGTACTTC.

The chain's CDR3 is CASSTDGMNTEAFF. In DNA, the CDR3 is TGTGCCAGCAGTACGGACGGGATGAACACTGAAGCTTTCTTT. The chain links TRBV9 to TRBJ1-1; D gene uncertain. Germline CDR1 and CDR2: SGDLS and YYNGEE. V was cut by 5 bases and J by 0 bases, with 11 bases left in between. There are 14 residues in the CDR3. The full variable domain, in which reference TRBV9 and TRBJ1-1 provide the parts outside the CDR3, is DSGVTQTPKHLITATGQRVTLRCSPRSGDLSVYWYQQSLDQGLQFLIQYYNGEERAKGNILERFSAQQFPDLHSELNLSSLELGDSALYFCASSTDGMNTEAFFGQGTRLTVV.

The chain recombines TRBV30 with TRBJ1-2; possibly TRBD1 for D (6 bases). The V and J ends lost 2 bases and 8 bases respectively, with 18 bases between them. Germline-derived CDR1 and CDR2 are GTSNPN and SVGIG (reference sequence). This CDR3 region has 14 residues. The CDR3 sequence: CAWSKAAYREGYTF. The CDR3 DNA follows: TGTGCCTGGAGTAAGGCCGCTTACAGGGAAGGCTACACCTTC.

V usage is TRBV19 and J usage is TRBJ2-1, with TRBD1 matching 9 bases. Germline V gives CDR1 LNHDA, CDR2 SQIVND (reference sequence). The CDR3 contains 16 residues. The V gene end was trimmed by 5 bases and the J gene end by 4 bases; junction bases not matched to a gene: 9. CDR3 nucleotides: TGTGCCAGTAGTGTCACCGGGACAGGGAAGTACAATGAGCAGTTCTTC. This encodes CASSVTGTGKYNEQFF. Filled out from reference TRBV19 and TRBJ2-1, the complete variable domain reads DGGITQSPKYLFRKEGQNVTLSCEQNLNHDAMYWYRQDPGQGLRLIYYSQIVNDFQKGDIAEGYSVSREKKESFPLTVTSAQKNPTAFYLCASSVTGTGKYNEQFFGPGTRLTVL.

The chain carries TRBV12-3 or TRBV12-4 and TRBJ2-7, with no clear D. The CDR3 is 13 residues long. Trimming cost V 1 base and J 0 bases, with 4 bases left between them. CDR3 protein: CASSLENSYEQYF. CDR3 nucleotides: TGTGCCAGCAGTTTAGAGAACTCCTACGAGCAGTACTTC.

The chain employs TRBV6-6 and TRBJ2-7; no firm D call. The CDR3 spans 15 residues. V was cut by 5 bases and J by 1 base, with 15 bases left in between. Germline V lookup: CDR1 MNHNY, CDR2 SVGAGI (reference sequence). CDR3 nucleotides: TGTGCCAGCAGTAGAACTGCCGAACTTTCCTACGAGCAGTACTTC. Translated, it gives CASSRTAELSYEQYF.

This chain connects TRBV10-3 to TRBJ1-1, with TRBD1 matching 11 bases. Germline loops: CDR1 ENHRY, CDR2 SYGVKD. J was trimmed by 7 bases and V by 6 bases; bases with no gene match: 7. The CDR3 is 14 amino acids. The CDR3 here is CAIRDRGLGSEAFF. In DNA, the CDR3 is TGTGCCATCAGGGACAGGGGGCTCGGGAGTGAAGCTTTCTTT.

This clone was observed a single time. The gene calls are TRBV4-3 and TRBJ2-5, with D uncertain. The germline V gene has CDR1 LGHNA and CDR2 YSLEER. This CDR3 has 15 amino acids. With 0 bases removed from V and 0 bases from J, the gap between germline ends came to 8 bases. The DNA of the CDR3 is TGCGCCAGCAGCCAAGATTTATCAGACCAAGAGACCCAGTACTTC. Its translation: CASSQDLSDQETQYF.

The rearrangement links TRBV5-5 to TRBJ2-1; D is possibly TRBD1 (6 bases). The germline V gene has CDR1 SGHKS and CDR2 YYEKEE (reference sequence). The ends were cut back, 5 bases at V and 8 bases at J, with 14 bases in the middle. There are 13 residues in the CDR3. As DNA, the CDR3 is TGTGCCAGCAGTTTTCAACCAGGGGATGAGCAGTTCTTC. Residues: CASSFQPGDEQFF.

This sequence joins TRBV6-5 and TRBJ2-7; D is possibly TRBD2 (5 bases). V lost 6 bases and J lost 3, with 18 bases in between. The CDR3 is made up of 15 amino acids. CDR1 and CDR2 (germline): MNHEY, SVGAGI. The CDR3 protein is CASSLAWSGNYEQYF. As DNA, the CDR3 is TGTGCCAGCAGCCTAGCTTGGTCTGGGAACTACGAGCAGTACTTC.

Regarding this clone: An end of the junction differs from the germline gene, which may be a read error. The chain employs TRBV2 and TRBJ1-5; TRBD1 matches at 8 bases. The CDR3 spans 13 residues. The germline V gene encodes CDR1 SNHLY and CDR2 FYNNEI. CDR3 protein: CAGSTGGKGVQHF. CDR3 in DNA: TGTGCCGGCAGCACAGGGGGAAAAGGGGTCCAGCATTTT.

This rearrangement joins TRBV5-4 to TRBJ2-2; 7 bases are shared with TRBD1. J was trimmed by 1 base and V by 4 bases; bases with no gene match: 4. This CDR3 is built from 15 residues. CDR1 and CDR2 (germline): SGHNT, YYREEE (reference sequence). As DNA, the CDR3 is TGTGCCAGCAGCCCTGGACAGGTGAACACCGGGGAGCTGTTTTTT. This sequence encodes CASSPGQVNTGELFF.

The CDR3 DNA reads as TGTGCCAGCAGCTTTAAACTAGGAAACACCATATATTTT. Its translation: CASSFKLGNTIYF. V usage is TRBV7-9 and J usage is TRBJ1-3; D is unclear. The CDR3 is 13 amino acids. In germline, CDR1 is SEHNR, CDR2 FQNEAQ (reference sequence). V dropped 3 bases and J dropped 4 bases, with 7 bases sitting between them.

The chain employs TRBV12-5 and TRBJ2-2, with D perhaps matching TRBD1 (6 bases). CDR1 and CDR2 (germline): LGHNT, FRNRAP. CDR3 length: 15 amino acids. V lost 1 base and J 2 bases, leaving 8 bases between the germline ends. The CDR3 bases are TGTGCTAGTGGTTTGGGGACAGTAAACACCGGGGAGCTGTTTTTT. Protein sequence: CASGLGTVNTGELFF.

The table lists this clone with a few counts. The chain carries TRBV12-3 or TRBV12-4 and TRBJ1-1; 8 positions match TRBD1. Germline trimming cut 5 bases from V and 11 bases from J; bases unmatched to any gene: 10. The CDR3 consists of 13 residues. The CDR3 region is CASSKGTGPWAFF. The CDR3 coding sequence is TGTGCCAGCAGTAAGGGGACAGGCCCTTGGGCTTTCTTT.

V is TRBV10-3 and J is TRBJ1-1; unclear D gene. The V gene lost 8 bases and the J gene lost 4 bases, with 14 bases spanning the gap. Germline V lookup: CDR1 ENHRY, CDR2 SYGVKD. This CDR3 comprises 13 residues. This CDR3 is CAIGSPSGTEAFF. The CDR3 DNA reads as TGTGCCATCGGAAGCCCCTCGGGCACTGAAGCTTTCTTT.